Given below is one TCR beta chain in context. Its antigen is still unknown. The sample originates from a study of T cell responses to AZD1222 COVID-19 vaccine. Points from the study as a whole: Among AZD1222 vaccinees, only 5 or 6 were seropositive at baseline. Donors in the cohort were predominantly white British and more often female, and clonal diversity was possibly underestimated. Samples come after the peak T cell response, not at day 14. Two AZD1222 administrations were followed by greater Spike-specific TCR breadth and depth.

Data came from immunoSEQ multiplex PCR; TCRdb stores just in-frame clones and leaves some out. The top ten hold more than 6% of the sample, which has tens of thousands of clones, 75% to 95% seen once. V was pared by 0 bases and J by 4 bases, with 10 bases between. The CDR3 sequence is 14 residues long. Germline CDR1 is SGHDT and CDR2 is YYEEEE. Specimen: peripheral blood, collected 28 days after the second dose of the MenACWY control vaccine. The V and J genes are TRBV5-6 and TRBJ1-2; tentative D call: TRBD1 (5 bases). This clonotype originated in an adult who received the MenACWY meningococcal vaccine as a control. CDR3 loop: CASSLGGAPYGYTF. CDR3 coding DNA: TGTGCCAGCAGCTTGGGAGGGGCACCCTATGGCTACACCTTC.